Shown below are 29 T cell receptor beta chains from a single sample sequenced in a study of CD8+ T cells in alopecia areata. Treatment defined: oral pan-JAK inhibitor, 5-10 mg twice daily. Extraction of RNA preceded its reverse transcription into cDNA, which served as the sequencing template. TCRdb keeps only in-frame clones here, not all; method: immunoSEQ multiplex PCR. The data show about 190,000 clones, more than 50% seen once. Sequenced material: CD4+ T cells sorted from blood, taken at week 24, from a patient treated with tofacitinib. Receptors were obtained from a human donor with alopecia areata.

CDR3 amino acids: CASSRDRGQDQPQHF. The CDR3 DNA is TGTGCCAGCAGCCGGGACAGGGGGCAGGATCAGCCCCAGCATTTT. This rearrangement joins TRBV28 to TRBJ1-5, with 12 bases identical to TRBD1. The V and J ends lost 6 bases and 5 bases, in that order; junction bases with no gene match: 5. Looked up from germline, CDR1 is MDHEN and CDR2 is SYDVKM. This CDR3 spans 15 amino acids.

The sample holds a few counts of this clone. The J gene is TRBJ1-5, the V gene TRBV27; the match to TRBD1 covers 10 bases. The V and J ends lost 6 bases and 0 bases, in that order; junction bases with no gene match: 11. Germline CDR1 and CDR2: MNHEY and SMNVEV (reference sequence). CDR3 length: 18 residues. DNA for the CDR3: TGTGCCAGCAGCCCCTCCCCGGGACAGGGGTATAGCAATCAGCCCCAGCATTTT. Translation gives CASSPSPGQGYSNQPQHF.

The genes are TRBV14 and TRBJ2-3, with D possibly TRBD2 on 5 matching bases. This CDR3 has 12 amino acids. The ends were cut back, 1 base at V and 7 bases at J, with 6 bases in the middle. Germline CDR1 and CDR2: SGHDN and FVKESK. The CDR3 nucleotides read TGTGCCAGCAGCCAAGCCGGGAATACGCAGTATTTT. Translation: CASSQAGNTQYF.

J is TRBJ2-7 and V is TRBV29-1; D gene unclear. The CDR3 sequence is 13 residues long. CDR1 and CDR2 (germline): SQVTM, ANQGSEA. V lost 5 bases and J 0 bases, leaving 11 bases between the germline ends. This chain's CDR3 is CSVSGTLSYEQYF. The CDR3 DNA follows: TGCAGCGTTTCAGGCACCCTCTCCTACGAGCAGTACTTC.

J is TRBJ2-5 and V is TRBV27, with D tentatively TRBD1 (6 bases). CDR3 length equals 14 residues. CDR1 and CDR2 (germline): MNHEY, SMNVEV (reference sequence). Trimming left V 5 bases short and J 5 bases short, with 15 bases between. The CDR3 loop reads CASSITGYGETQYF. CDR3 coding DNA: TGTGCCAGCAGTATAACAGGGTATGGGGAGACCCAGTACTTC.

V is TRBV7-9 and J is TRBJ1-1, with 8 bases identical to TRBD1. This CDR3 is built from 18 residues. The germline V gene encodes CDR1 SEHNR and CDR2 FQNEAQ (reference sequence). Germline trimming cut 5 bases from V and 4 bases from J; bases unmatched to any gene: 18. CDR3 DNA sequence: TGTGCCAGCAGCCACCGACAGGGCAGGGGGCGGTCGGGCACTGAAGCTTTCTTT. Translation gives CASSHRQGRGRSGTEAFF.

This clone was seen only a few times. J is TRBJ2-3 and V is TRBV6-4; D tentatively reads TRBD1 or TRBD2 (6 bases each). V dropped 5 bases and J dropped 4 bases, with 13 bases sitting between them. The CDR3 is 14 amino acids. Germline CDR1 is MRHNA and CDR2 is SNTAGT. This CDR3 reads CASSYMEGADTQYF. CDR3 coding DNA: TGTGCCAGCAGTTACATGGAGGGGGCAGATACGCAGTATTTT.

The rearrangement joins TRBV5-1 to TRBJ1-1, with TRBD1 as a possible D gene (5 bases). In germline, CDR1 is SGHRS, CDR2 YFSETQ. The CDR3 has 15 residues. The V end was cut by 2 bases, the J end by 7 bases, with 18 bases between. For the CDR3, the DNA is TGCGCCAGCAGCTTCATGAGGCAGGAAGGGGATGAAGCTTTCTTT. Protein: CASSFMRQEGDEAFF.

This clone has more than one count but fewer than ten. The chain recombines TRBV6-6 with TRBJ2-5, with 8 bases lining up with TRBD2. The DNA end is a closer match to TRBJ2-7, so the J assignment may be wrong. The CDR3 is made up of 14 amino acids. CDR1 is MNHNY and CDR2 is SVGAGI in the germline V gene (reference sequence). The CDR3 DNA is TGTGCCAGCAGTACCGGGACTAGTTTCTACGAGCAGTACTTC. Its translation: CASSTGTSFYEQYF.

This chain joins TRBV7-2 and TRBJ2-5; D is ambiguous. The CDR3 sequence is 13 residues long. Germline-derived CDR1 and CDR2 are SGHTA and FQGNSA. V lost 0 bases, J lost 1 base, and 3 bases lay in between. Written as DNA, the CDR3 is TGTGCCAGCAGCTTAGCCCGCCAAGAGACCCAGTACTTC. Translating gives CASSLARQETQYF. The full variable domain, completed using reference TRBV7-2 and TRBJ2-5, is GAGVSQSPSNKVTEKGKDVELRCDPISGHTALYWYRQSLGQGLEFLIYFQGNSAPDKSGLPSDRFSAERTGGSVSTLTIQRTQQEDSAVYLCASSLARQETQYFGPGTRLLVL.

This clone was detected only a few times. The chain couples TRBV29-1 to TRBJ1-1; TRBD1 might be the D (6 bases). Germline V gene sequence: CDR1 SQVTM, CDR2 ANQGSEA. There are 11 residues in the CDR3. V dropped 3 bases and J dropped 9 bases, with 11 bases sitting between them. CDR3: CSVETRDKAFF. The CDR3 nucleotides are TGCAGCGTTGAGACCCGGGACAAAGCTTTCTTT.

The chain links TRBV30 to TRBJ2-7; D uncertain. The CDR3 consists of 12 residues. V was pared by 1 base and J by 0 bases, with 4 bases between. CDR1 GTSNPN and CDR2 SVGIG come from the germline V gene (reference sequence). The CDR3 DNA sequence: TGTGCCTGGAGTGGAGACTCCTACGAGCAGTACTTC. It specifies CAWSGDSYEQYF.

This chain joins TRBV18 and TRBJ1-6; a possible D gene is TRBD1 (6 bases). The CDR3 is made up of 15 amino acids. V was cut by 6 bases and J by 11 bases, with 20 bases left in between. The germline V gene has CDR1 KGHSH and CDR2 LQKENI. DNA of the CDR3: TGTGCCAGCTCGTCCACCGGACAGCCTGGAGCACCCCTCCACTTT. Encoded protein: CASSSTGQPGAPLHF.

The chain couples TRBV12-5 to TRBJ1-1, with TRBD1 as a possible D gene (5 bases). V lost 3 bases and J 4 bases, leaving 12 bases between the germline ends. The CDR3 length is 14 residues. Germline loops: CDR1 LGHNT, CDR2 FRNRAP. CDR3 in DNA: TGTGCTAGTGGTTTCGAGGGACCAAGCACTGAAGCTTTCTTT. Translation: CASGFEGPSTEAFF.

V and J are TRBV29-1 and TRBJ2-7, with D perhaps assigned TRBD1 or TRBD2 (5 bases each). Germline assignment: CDR1 SQVTM and CDR2 ANQGSEA. CDR3 size: 13 residues. Between the trimmed V and J ends, which lost 6 bases and 2 bases, there was a span of 14 bases. The CDR3 here is CSVGTRLPYEQYF. In DNA, the CDR3 is TGCAGCGTGGGGACCCGTTTACCCTACGAGCAGTACTTC.

The V call is TRBV7-7, the J call TRBJ2-1; D not resolved. Trimming left V 1 base short and J 7 bases short, with 14 bases between. The germline CDR1 and CDR2 sequences are SSHAT and FNYEAQ (reference sequence). There are 15 residues in the CDR3. For the CDR3, the DNA is TGTGCCAGCAGCTTAGGTGGAGACGGAACGAATGAGCAGTTCTTC. Translating gives CASSLGGDGTNEQFF.

V and J are TRBV5-3 and TRBJ1-2; D remains unclear. TRBV5-3 counts as an open reading frame of uncertain function. This CDR3 comprises 11 residues. V was shortened by 8 bases and J by 4 bases, with 9 bases between the two germline ends. The DNA of the CDR3 is TGTGCCAGTACGGGTTGCTATGGCTACACCTTC. It codes for CASTGCYGYTF.

J is TRBJ1-6 and V is TRBV2; TRBD1 matches 9 bases. With 7 bases clipped from V and 8 bases from J, the junction kept 12 bases outside the gene matches. CDR3 length equals 16 residues. Germline V gives CDR1 SNHLY, CDR2 FYNNEI. As DNA, the CDR3 is TGTGCCAGCATCGATTTCAGGGACAGGGCCTATTCACCCCTCCACTTT. Its translation: CASIDFRDRAYSPLHF.

The chain couples TRBV30 to TRBJ1-1; TRBD1 is a possible D gene (5 bases). The CDR3 contains 13 residues. V lost 2 bases and J lost 1, with 8 bases in between. In germline, CDR1 is GTSNPN, CDR2 SVGIG (reference sequence). CDR3 nucleotides: TGTGCCTGGAGTCGACAGCCGAACACTGAAGCTTTCTTT. It specifies CAWSRQPNTEAFF. Filled out from reference TRBV30 and TRBJ1-1, the complete variable domain reads SQTIHQWPATLVQPVGSPLSLECTVEGTSNPNLYWYRQAAGRGLQLLFYSVGIGQISSEVPQNLSASRPQDRQFILSSKKLLLSDSGFYLCAWSRQPNTEAFFGQGTRLTVV.

The chain uses TRBV19 and TRBJ1-2, with TRBD1 identical over 9 bases. In germline, CDR1 is LNHDA, CDR2 SQIVND (reference sequence). The CDR3 is 12 residues long. Trimming took 6 bases from V and 8 from J; bases not matched to a gene: 4. CDR3 protein: CASRTGGMGYTF. The CDR3 DNA follows: TGTGCCAGTAGAACAGGGGGCATGGGCTACACCTTC.

The chain joins TRBV7-2 to TRBJ1-2; TRBD1 agrees at 7 bases. V lost 6 bases to trimming and J lost 6 bases; unmatched junction nucleotides: 10. Per the germline V gene, CDR1 is SGHTA and CDR2 is FQGNSA. There are 14 residues in the CDR3. CDR3 DNA sequence: TGTGCCAGCAGTCTAGGGGGGACAGCGAATGGCTACACCTTC. Residues: CASSLGGTANGYTF.

V gene TRBV29-1 combines with J gene TRBJ1-2; D is ambiguous. The CDR3 length is 12 residues. Germline CDR1 SQVTM, CDR2 ANQGSEA. V gave up 7 bases and J gave up 1 base, with 10 bases separating them. The CDR3 here is CSGGGSNYGYTF. In DNA form, the CDR3 reads TGCAGCGGCGGCGGCAGTAACTATGGCTACACCTTC. Full variable domain (remainder filled in from reference TRBV29-1 and TRBJ1-2): SAVISQKPSRDICQRGTSLTIQCQVDSQVTMMFWYRQQPGQSLTLIATANQGSEATYESGFVIDKFPISRPNLTFSTLTVSNMSPEDSSIYLCSGGGSNYGYTFGSGTRLTVV.

This clone has just a few counts. The chain has TRBV5-4 and TRBJ1-2; D gene unclear. This CDR3 has 14 residues. Trimming took off 0 bases at V and 8 bases at J, with 14 bases between the two ends. The germline CDR1 and CDR2 sequences are SGHNT and YYREEE (reference sequence). CDR3: CASSLEVSGQGYTF. The DNA for the CDR3 is TGTGCCAGCAGCTTGGAAGTCTCCGGCCAGGGCTACACCTTC.

V gene TRBV30 combines with J gene TRBJ1-2, with 7 bases identical to TRBD1. Germline V lookup: CDR1 GTSNPN, CDR2 SVGIG (reference sequence). This CDR3 contains 11 residues. The J segment lost 7 bases and the V segment lost 3 bases, leaving 2 bases of the junction unmatched. Here the CDR3 DNA reads TGTGCCTGGAGCACAGGGGTTGGCTACACCTTC. The encoded protein is CAWSTGVGYTF.

This clone turned up a few times. The V call is TRBV5-1, the J call TRBJ2-5; no definite D call. The J call may be faulty, since TRBJ2-7 better matches the DNA end. The CDR3 loop spans 14 amino acids. From germline, CDR1 is SGHRS and CDR2 YFSETQ. CDR3 coding DNA: TGCGCCAGCAGCTTGATAGCCCATACCTACGAGCAGTACTTC. This encodes CASSLIAHTYEQYF.

The rearrangement joins TRBV29-1 to TRBJ2-3, with D possibly matching TRBD1 (6 bases). The CDR3 runs 13 residues. Per the germline V gene, CDR1 is SQVTM and CDR2 is ANQGSEA. The V end lost 2 bases, the J end lost 3 bases, and 9 bases lay between the germline ends. The DNA for the CDR3 is TGCAGCGTTGAACCCGGACAGACAGATACGCAGTATTTT. Encoded protein: CSVEPGQTDTQYF.

The chain links TRBV6-5 to TRBJ2-3; possible D gene TRBD2, 6 bases. Germline assignment: CDR1 MNHEY and CDR2 SVGAGI. The CDR3 extends over 13 amino acids. With 8 bases removed from V and 0 bases from J, the gap between germline ends came to 9 bases. This CDR3 reads CASVSGSTDTQYF. CDR3 nucleotides: TGTGCCAGCGTCAGCGGGAGCACAGATACGCAGTATTTT.

This clone was picked up a small number of times. J is TRBJ2-1 and V is TRBV15; a weak D match, TRBD2 (6 bases). Germline V CDR1 and CDR2: LNHNV, YYDKDF (reference sequence). CDR3 size: 12 residues. The V and J ends lost 0 bases and 12 bases respectively, with 9 bases between them. The CDR3 nucleotides read TGTGCCACCAGCAGAGATGGGGACTGGCAGTTCTTC. It codes for CATSRDGDWQFF.

The CDR3 DNA sequence: TGCGCCAGCAGCCAAACCGGGCTAGCGTCCCCCAGGGCAGATACGCAGTATTTT. Amino acids: CASSQTGLASPRADTQYF. This chain connects TRBV4-1 to TRBJ2-3; a possible D gene is TRBD2 (6 bases). The germline V gene has CDR1 MGHRA and CDR2 YSYEKL. Trimming shortened V by 2 bases and J by 4 bases, and 22 bases separated the two germline ends. This CDR3 region has 18 residues.